This T cell receptor beta chain was captured in a study of T cells in Graves' hyperthyroidism and ophthalmopathy. Study results and limitations: The model identified upcoming ophthalmopathy a median approximately six months ahead of onset. Expanded thyroid clonotypes (above 0.001) were mostly also found in blood.

The TCR beta CDR3 regions underwent amplification using RNA transcripts as the source. The HTBI primer set drove a first-round RT-PCR of the TCR CDR3. TCRdb reanalysed the multiplex PCR reads using MiXCR and keeps one entry per CDR3 protein. Here the sample spans about 840,000 distinct CDR3 sequences, more than 30% being singletons. The diagnoses drew upon clinical symptoms, serum thyroxine and TRAb, thyroid ultrasound and orbital computed tomography. About this clonotype itself: Its antigen is currently unknown.

Sequenced sample: blood. The clonotype was recovered from a young man with Graves' hyperthyroidism.

Here the CDR3 DNA reads TGCGCCAGCAGTAGCGAGGGGGGCAGGGGCTTATATGGCTACACCTTC. It is translated as CASSSEGGRGLYGYTF. The V and J genes are TRBV10-2 and TRBJ1-2, with D possibly matching TRBD1 (6 bases). The ends were cut back, 5 bases at V and 5 bases at J, with 21 bases in the middle. The CDR3 totals 16 residues. Looked up from germline, CDR1 is WSHSY and CDR2 is SAAADI.